Following are 24 T cell receptor beta chains from one sample sequenced in a study of blood T cells in healthy people across ages. A sample-barcoded 5' primer and a J-beta primer mix were used in a second PCR of roughly 6 to 11 cycles. Via MiXCR, TCRdb re-called the 5' RACE reads, giving one row per CDR3 protein. The sample contains hundreds of thousands of distinct CDR3 sequences, 45% to 50% of which appear only once. The sequencing sample was made of blood. These receptors came from a woman between 55 and 75 years old in good health.

The rearrangement links TRBV6-5 to TRBJ2-7; D might be TRBD1 or TRBD2, each matching 5 bases. The V gene lost 4 bases and the J gene lost 2 bases, with 18 bases spanning the gap. Per germline, CDR1 MNHEY and CDR2 SVGAGI. CDR3 length: 16 residues. Here the CDR3 DNA reads TGTGCCAGCAGTTGCTCGAAAGGGACCCAGACCTACGAGCAGTACTTC. It yields the protein CASSCSKGTQTYEQYF.

This chain connects TRBV20-1 to TRBJ2-3, with a possible D match to TRBD2 (5 bases). CDR1 DFQATT and CDR2 SNEGSKA come from the germline V gene (reference sequence). This CDR3 contains 12 residues. V was pared by 6 bases and J by 6 bases, with 13 bases between. The CDR3 nucleotides are TGCAGTGCGCGAGGCGGGTTGGATACGCAGTATTTT. It yields the protein CSARGGLDTQYF.

This clonotype came up once. For the CDR3, the DNA is TGTGCCAGCAGTGACCCCGACAGGGGAGGTTCACCCCTCCACTTT. Protein sequence: CASSDPDRGGSPLHF. The chain carries TRBV25-1 and TRBJ1-6, with TRBD1 matching 8 bases. The ends lost 3 bases at V and 9 bases at J; junction bases unmatched: 7. The CDR3 spans 15 residues. Germline loops: CDR1 MGHDK, CDR2 SYGVNS.

Of note for this clonotype: Mismatch with germline at one junction end may stem from a read error. This chain joins TRBV6-1 and TRBJ2-7; no reliable D call. The V gene's germline CDR1 is MNHNS and CDR2 SASEGT. The CDR3 is 15 amino acids. Here the CDR3 reads CTSSPPGLGSYEQYF. Written as DNA, the CDR3 is TGTACCAGCAGCCCCCCAGGTCTCGGCTCCTACGAGCAGTACTTC.

This clonotype came up a few times. This chain joins TRBV9 and TRBJ2-7, with TRBD2 matching over 9 bases. V lost 0 bases and J lost 3; bases outside the gene matches: 4. This CDR3 spans 15 amino acids. The germline V gene has CDR1 SGDLS and CDR2 YYNGEE. The CDR3 DNA is TGTGCCAGCAGCGTAGGTAGCGGGAGTTTCTACGAGCAGTACTTC. This gives the protein CASSVGSGSFYEQYF. Variable domain in full (rest from reference TRBV9 and TRBJ2-7): DSGVTQTPKHLITATGQRVTLRCSPRSGDLSVYWYQQSLDQGLQFLIQYYNGEERAKGNILERFSAQQFPDLHSELNLSSLELGDSALYFCASSVGSGSFYEQYFGPGTRLTVT.

This rearrangement joins TRBV29-1 to TRBJ1-1; 7 bases match TRBD1. This CDR3 region has 12 residues. Germline V CDR1 and CDR2: SQVTM, ANQGSEA. Trimming cost V 7 bases and J 0 bases; bases outside gene matches: 2. The CDR3, as DNA: TGCAGCGGGGACAGATTGAACACTGAAGCTTTCTTT. Its protein is CSGDRLNTEAFF.

The J gene is TRBJ2-5, the V gene TRBV9; D gene unclear. Looked up from germline, CDR1 is SGDLS and CDR2 is YYNGEE. The CDR3 is 14 residues long. Trimming cost V 4 bases and J 0 bases, with 10 bases left between them. In nucleotides, the CDR3 is TGTGCCAGCAGCCGGGCCGCAAACCAAGAGACCCAGTACTTC. The encoded protein is CASSRAANQETQYF.

The chain joins TRBV11-2 to TRBJ2-1, with a weak D call TRBD2 (7 bases). CDR3 size: 15 residues. Germline CDR1 and CDR2: SGHAT and FQNNGV. V lost 0 bases to trimming and J lost 9 bases, with 15 bases between them. The CDR3 region has the DNA TGTGCCAGCAGCTTAGAAGGGGGTCTAGCGGCTGAGCAGTTCTTC. Translated: CASSLEGGLAAEQFF. The complete variable domain, with remaining parts taken from reference TRBV11-2 and TRBJ2-1, reads EAGVAQSPRYKIIEKRQSVAFWCNPISGHATLYWYQQILGQGPKLLIQFQNNGVVDDSQLPKDRFSAERLKGVDSTLKIQPAKLEDSAVYLCASSLEGGLAAEQFFGPGTRLTVL.

This clonotype has just one count. V usage is TRBV28 and J usage is TRBJ2-3, with a tentative D call TRBD2 (5 bases). This CDR3 is 15 amino acids long. CDR1 and CDR2 from the germline V gene are MDHEN and SYDVKM. Trimming removed 4 bases at V and 1 base at J, with 12 bases between. For the CDR3, the DNA is TGTGCCAGCAGTTCCCCCAGGCGGGGCACAGATACGCAGTATTTT. Translated: CASSSPRRGTDTQYF.

This clonotype was detected a few times. The chain is built from TRBV9 and TRBJ2-4; 14 bases match TRBD2. CDR3 length equals 16 residues. Germline V gene data show CDR1 as SGDLS and CDR2 as YYNGEE. Losses at the gene ends were 4 bases for V and 15 bases for J; bases not matched to a gene: 15. The CDR3 DNA reads as TGTGCCAGCAGCCCCCCTGGGACTAGCGGGAGAACGGCAATGTACTTC. It specifies CASSPPGTSGRTAMYF.

There are a few counts of this clonotype. The rearrangement links TRBV9 to TRBJ2-5; 8 nucleotides align to TRBD2. V lost 3 bases and J lost 1; bases outside the gene matches: 8. Germline V lookup: CDR1 SGDLS, CDR2 YYNGEE. This CDR3 comprises 16 residues. CDR3 sequence reads: CASSAAGGRAQETQYF. In DNA, the CDR3 is TGTGCCAGCAGCGCCGCGGGAGGCCGAGCCCAAGAGACCCAGTACTTC.

This clonotype has a handful of counts. The rearrangement links TRBV7-2 to TRBJ2-7; 11 nucleotides match TRBD2. Per the germline V gene, CDR1 is SGHTA and CDR2 is FQGNSA. V was pared by 2 bases and J by 4 bases, with 7 bases of the junction left unmatched. The CDR3 runs 16 residues. CDR3 region: CASSLSVTSGSYEQYF. For the CDR3, the DNA is TGTGCCAGCAGCTTAAGCGTTACTAGCGGGAGTTACGAGCAGTACTTC.

The V call is TRBV7-2, the J call TRBJ2-4, with TRBD2 as a possible D gene (6 bases). The J call may be incorrect, as the DNA end agrees better with TRBJ2-7. CDR1 is SGHTA, CDR2 FQGNSA, per germline. The CDR3 spans 14 residues. CDR3: CASSAYGGRYEQYF. As DNA, the CDR3 is TGTGCCAGCAGTGCCTACGGAGGGCGGTACGAGCAGTACTTC.

Points on this clonotype: This could be a read error, since a much larger clone is one nucleotide away. The V and J genes are TRBV28 and TRBJ2-4, with no clear D. The tail of the sequence fits TRBJ2-7 better, so the J call may be wrong. The CDR3 runs 14 residues. CDR1 MDHEN and CDR2 SYDVKM come from the germline V gene. In DNA, the CDR3 is TGTGCCAGCAGCCCCGGTTCGGCTTCCTACGAGCAGTACTTC. Its translation is CASSPGSASYEQYF.

This clonotype turned up a few times. This chain uses TRBV4-3 with TRBJ2-4, with TRBD2 matching 8 bases. The end of the DNA aligns better with TRBJ2-7, so the J call may be wrong. The CDR3 contains 17 residues. Germline CDR1 and CDR2: LGHNA and YSLEER. DNA for the CDR3: TGCGCCAGCAGCCAAGTCTGGGCGGGAGGAGGGGGCTACGAGCAGTACTTC. It encodes CASSQVWAGGGGYEQYF.

V is TRBV20-1 and J is TRBJ2-7, with D possibly TRBD2 on 5 matching bases. V shed 0 bases and J shed 0 bases, with 12 bases lying between them. The CDR3 loop spans 15 amino acids. Germline V gene lookup returns CDR1 DFQATT and CDR2 SNEGSKA (reference sequence). CDR3 in amino acids: CSARDPADPSYEQYF. DNA of the CDR3: TGCAGTGCTAGAGATCCAGCGGATCCCTCCTACGAGCAGTACTTC.

V and J are TRBV12-3 or TRBV12-4 and TRBJ2-4; a weak D match, TRBD2 (6 bases). The CDR3 is 13 residues long. V dropped 4 bases and J dropped 6 bases, with 10 bases sitting between them. The CDR3 spells CASSWRGTNIQYF. CDR3 nucleotides: TGTGCCAGCAGTTGGCGCGGGACAAACATTCAGTACTTC.

This chain joins TRBV27 and TRBJ2-3, with TRBD2 matching over 11 bases. Losses at the gene ends were 5 bases for V and 9 bases for J; bases not matched to a gene: 16. The CDR3 totals 17 residues. The germline gives CDR1 MNHEY, CDR2 SMNVEV (reference sequence). CDR3 DNA sequence: TGTGCCAGCAGTGCATTTACCCGTACTAGCGGGAGCTCCACGCAGTATTTT. Translation gives CASSAFTRTSGSSTQYF.

Concerning this clonotype: One end of the junction fails to match germline, which may point to a read error. V usage is TRBV3-1 and J usage is TRBJ1-2; 8 bases map to TRBD1. The length of the CDR3 is 15 residues. The germline CDR1 and CDR2 sequences are LGHDT and YNNKEL (reference sequence). The CDR3 reads CASGQGGIENYSYTF. The CDR3 DNA sequence: TGTGCCAGTGGACAGGGAGGGATAGAGAACTATAGCTACACCTTC. The variable domain in full, completed from reference TRBV3-1 and TRBJ1-2, reads DTAVSQTPKYLVTQMGNDKSIKCEQNLGHDTMYWYKQDSKKFLKIMFSYNNKELIINETVPNRFSPKSPDKAHLNLHINSLELGDSAVYFCASGQGGIENYSYTFGSGTRLTVV.

The chain has TRBV20-1 and TRBJ2-1, with D unclear. CDR3 length: 11 amino acids. Germline CDR1 DFQATT, CDR2 SNEGSKA (reference sequence). Trimming shortened V by 4 bases and J by 7 bases, and 8 bases separated the two germline ends. The CDR3 sequence is CSATSRNEQFF. CDR3 bases: TGCAGTGCTACCAGTCGGAATGAGCAGTTCTTC.

The chain links TRBV20-1 to TRBJ2-5; no reliable D call. The V and J ends lost 4 bases and 11 bases respectively, with 17 bases between them. This CDR3 contains 12 residues. Germline V gene lookup returns CDR1 DFQATT and CDR2 SNEGSKA (reference sequence). The CDR3, as DNA: TGCAGTGCTACTCAGTCGAAAAATGAGCAGTACTTC. It codes for CSATQSKNEQYF.

The V and J genes are TRBV28 and TRBJ2-6; maybe TRBD2 (7 bases). Trimming removed 6 bases from V and 0 bases from J, with 12 bases in between. The CDR3 spans 16 residues. The germline V gene encodes CDR1 MDHEN and CDR2 SYDVKM. In DNA form, the CDR3 reads TGTGCCAGCAGACGGGGAGGGGGCTCTGGGGCCAACGTCCTGACTTTC. Amino acid sequence: CASRRGGGSGANVLTF. Full variable domain (remainder filled in from reference TRBV28 and TRBJ2-6): DVKVTQSSRYLVKRTGEKVFLECVQDMDHENMFWYRQDPGLGLRLIYFSYDVKMKEKGDIPEGYSVSREKKERFSLILESASTNQTSMYLCASRRGGGSGANVLTFGAGSRLTVL.

The chain recombines TRBV15 with TRBJ1-5, with D unresolved. Trimming shortened V by 5 bases and J by 0 bases, and 17 bases separated the two germline ends. The CDR3 is made up of 17 amino acids. Germline CDR1 is LNHNV and CDR2 is YYDKDF (reference sequence). CDR3 sequence: CATSLEVSQPSNQPQHF. DNA of the CDR3: TGTGCCACCAGCCTAGAGGTCAGTCAGCCTAGCAATCAGCCCCAGCATTTT.

V and J are TRBV27 and TRBJ2-5, with TRBD2 matching over 11 bases. The DNA end favors TRBJ2-7, so the J call may be wrong. The CDR3 has 15 residues. In germline, CDR1 is MNHEY, CDR2 SMNVEV (reference sequence). The CDR3 DNA is TGTGCCAGCACTTCGTGGACTAGCGGGTCTTACGAGCAGTACTTC. This encodes CASTSWTSGSYEQYF.